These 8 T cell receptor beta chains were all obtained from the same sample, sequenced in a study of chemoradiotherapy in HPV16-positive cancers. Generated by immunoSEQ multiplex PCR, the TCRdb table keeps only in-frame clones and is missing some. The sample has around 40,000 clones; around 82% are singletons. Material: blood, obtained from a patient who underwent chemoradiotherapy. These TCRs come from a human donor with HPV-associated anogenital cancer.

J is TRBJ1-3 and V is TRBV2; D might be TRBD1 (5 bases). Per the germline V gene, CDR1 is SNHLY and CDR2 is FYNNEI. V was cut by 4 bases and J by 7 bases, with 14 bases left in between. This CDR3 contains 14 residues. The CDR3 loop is CASSGEQVTNTIYF. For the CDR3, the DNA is TGTGCCAGCAGTGGGGAACAGGTTACGAACACCATATATTTT. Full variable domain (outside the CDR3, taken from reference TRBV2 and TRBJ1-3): EPEVTQTPSHQVTQMGQEVILRCVPISNHLYFYWYRQILGQKVEFLVSFYNNEISEKSEIFDDQFSVERPDGSNFTLKIRSTKLEDSAMYFCASSGEQVTNTIYFGEGSWLTVV.

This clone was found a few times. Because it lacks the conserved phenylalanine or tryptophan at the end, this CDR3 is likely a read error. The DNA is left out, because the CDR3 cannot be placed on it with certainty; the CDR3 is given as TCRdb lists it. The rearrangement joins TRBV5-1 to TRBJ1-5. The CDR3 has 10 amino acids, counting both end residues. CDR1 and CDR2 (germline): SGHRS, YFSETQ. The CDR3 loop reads CASSLQHTGL.

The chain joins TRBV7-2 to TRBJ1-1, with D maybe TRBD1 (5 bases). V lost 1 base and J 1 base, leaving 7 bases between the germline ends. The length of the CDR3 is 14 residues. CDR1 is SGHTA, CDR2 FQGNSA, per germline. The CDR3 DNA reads TGTGCCAGCAGCTTAGTCCAGGGGAACACTGAAGCTTTCTTT. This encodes CASSLVQGNTEAFF.

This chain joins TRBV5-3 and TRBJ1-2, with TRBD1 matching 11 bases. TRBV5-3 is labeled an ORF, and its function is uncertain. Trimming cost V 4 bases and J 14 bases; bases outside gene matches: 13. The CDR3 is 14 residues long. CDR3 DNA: TGTGCCAGAAGCCCGCCGGGACAGGGGGACGCTTGGACCTTC. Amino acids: CARSPPGQGDAWTF.

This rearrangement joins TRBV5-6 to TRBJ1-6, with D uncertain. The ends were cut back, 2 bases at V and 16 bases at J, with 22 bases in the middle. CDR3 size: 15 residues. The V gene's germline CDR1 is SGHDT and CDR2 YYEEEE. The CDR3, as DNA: TGTGCCAGCAGCTTCAGGAATCTTCCCCCTGGGCCTCTCCACTTT. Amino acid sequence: CASSFRNLPPGPLHF.

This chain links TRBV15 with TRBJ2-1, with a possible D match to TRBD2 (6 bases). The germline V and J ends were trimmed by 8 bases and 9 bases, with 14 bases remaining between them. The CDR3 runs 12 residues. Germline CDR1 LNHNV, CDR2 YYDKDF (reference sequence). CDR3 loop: CATGRWGLEQFF. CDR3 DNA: TGTGCCACCGGCCGGTGGGGACTTGAGCAGTTCTTC.

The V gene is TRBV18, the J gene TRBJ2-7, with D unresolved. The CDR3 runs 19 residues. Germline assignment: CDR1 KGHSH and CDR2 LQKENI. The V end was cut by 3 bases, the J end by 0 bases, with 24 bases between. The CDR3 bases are TGTGCCAGCTCACCCCTGAGTCAATCGGCGGCTTCAAGCTCCTACGAGCAGTACTTC. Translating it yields CASSPLSQSAASSSYEQYF.

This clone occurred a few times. CDR3 sequence (DNA): TGTGCCATCGCTCAACAGGCCCTCCTTGGCTACACCTTC. It encodes CAIAQQALLGYTF. The J gene is TRBJ1-2, the V gene TRBV10-3, with D perhaps matching TRBD1 (5 bases). The V gene lost 8 bases and the J gene lost 7 bases, with 17 bases spanning the gap. Per germline, CDR1 ENHRY and CDR2 SYGVKD. The CDR3 spans 13 residues.